The present TCR beta chain was sequenced within a study of blood T cell repertoires in COVID-19. As for the study in general: From the United States, Italy and Spain came samples of acute and convalescent COVID-19.

This CDR3 is built from 17 residues. The method was immunoSEQ multiplex PCR; TCRdb's version includes in-frame clones alone and lacks a portion of them. In the table there are hundreds of thousands of clones, approximately 87% of which are singletons. The rearrangement uses TRBV21-1 and TRBJ1-1; the D call TRBD1 from the table was never checked on the DNA. TRBV21-1 is annotated as a pseudogene. Sequencing was carried out using PBMCs or T cells enriched from blood (not recorded which). The receptor comes from a woman aged 45 to 65 who had recovered from COVID-19. In nucleotides, the CDR3 is TGTGCCAGCACCCGCGGGGACAGGGCTTTCACGAGCACTGAAGCTTTCTTT. It encodes CASTRGDRAFTSTEAFF.